This T cell receptor (beta chain) was sequenced for a study of cytomegalovirus exposure and HLA in healthy donors. As concerns this clone: The antigen remains undetermined.

Study-level findings and limits: TCR beta sequences reportedly predicted the HLA-A and HLA-B alleles of most subjects accurately. Cytomegalovirus association was assigned to 170 or so TCR beta chains.

The PCR made use of 60 Vbeta and 13 Jbeta primers. Assay: immunoSEQ multiplex PCR; the TCRdb copy retains only in-frame clones and omits some. In the table there are about 130,000 clones, around 75% of which are singletons. Germline assignment: CDR1 MNHEY and CDR2 SMNVEV (reference sequence). This CDR3 has 14 residues. The junction had 4 bases not matched to a gene; V was cut back by 3 bases and J by 3 bases. The sequenced material came from PBMCs. The V gene is TRBV27, the J gene TRBJ2-7; TRBD2 matches 8 bases. The sequence was collected from a young man in good health and CMV-seronegative. The CDR3 nucleotides are TGTGCCAGCAGTTTGGTAGCGGGATACTACGAGCAGTACTTC. Protein: CASSLVAGYYEQYF.